This T cell receptor (beta chain) appears in the sequencing data of a study of blood T cells in healthy people across ages (dated by TCRdb to the mid-2010s). Study-wide context: In model experiments, template switching captured roughly one uniquely barcoded TCR beta cDNA molecule for every two T cells. Two additional independent replicas of 1 million unique cDNA reads from the same blood draw were analyzed for two donors (one aged 18 to 29 and one aged 80 or older). Age-related changes in TCR beta repertoire diversity were measured in the study by deep sequencing normalized with unique cDNA molecular identifiers. Donors of different ages were randomly distributed across sequencing lanes to avoid experimental bias. Four age groups were formed from the donors: young (average about 15 years), middle-aged (approximately 42), aged (roughly 59) and long-lived (less than 85). On the study overall, not on this receptor specifically: Donor CMV infection status was unknown, potentially confounding age-related changes in expanded clonotypes. As age increased, observed TCR beta diversity per million T cells dropped in a roughly linear way, and a significant reduction was already evident by age around 41. Estimates of total diversity based on one million sequenced T cells were regarded as lower bounds and as underestimates. Observed TCR beta diversity correlated strongly with the percentage of naive T cells measured by flow cytometry. Conclusive comparison of naive and antigen-experienced compartments was prevented by the profiling of bulk unsorted PBMCs. Compared with the aged group, the long-lived group had more naive CD4+ T cells, fewer expanded clones and increased TCR diversity, a pattern suggesting age selection.

In the case of this clonotype: The antigen it recognizes is unknown. Base qualities are missing; no much larger clone stands one base away.

Libraries were constructed by 5' RACE. The sequencer listed for this sample is Illumina HiSeq 2500. A second roughly 7 to 12 cycle PCR used a sample-barcoded 5' primer and a J-beta primer mix. A unique molecular identifier was introduced onto each TCR beta cDNA molecule by a template-switch 5' adaptor carrying 12 random nucleotides. Each sample yielded at least 2.5 million CDR3-containing paired-end reads. First-strand cDNA synthesis was performed from all RNA using the Mint cDNA synthesis kit, with priming by a TRBC-specific oligonucleotide. All cDNA was treated with uracil-DNA glycosylase and then went through a first 18-cycle PCR with the universal primers M1SS and BC2_uni_R. The original pipeline was this. For normalization, 1 million high-quality reads, each with a distinct molecular identifier, were randomly selected from each sample. Reads sharing molecular identifiers were discarded rather than binned into consensus sequences. MiTCR, set to a Q25 quality threshold and the strictest error-elimination algorithm, was used for CDR3 identification, clonotype clustering and error correction. A nonparametric unseen species model with Euler transformation was used to estimate a lower bound on total TCR beta diversity. TCRdb trimmed public reads at Q25 via fastp, called clones via MiXCR and kept in-frame beta chains. One record per CDR3 amino acid sequence lists the most common genes and DNA. TCRdb, not the authors, supplied the V and J calls. Counted in this sample were about 1.4 million distinct CDR3 sequences; approximately 59% of them appeared once. The ten largest clones take up roughly 6.3% of the sample.

Trimming costs V 0 bases and J 5 bases, and their ends lie 5 bases apart. Looking up the germline V gene (reference sequence) yields CDR1 LNHNV and CDR2 YYDKDF. Its CDR3 holds 12 amino acids, cysteine through phenylalanine. Of all the DNA, just the CDR3 is kept, 36 bases in frame from base 1. Donors were 40 or so systemically healthy Caucasian individuals from Russia aged roughly 6 to 95 years. Each donor gave 9 to 10 milliliters of peripheral blood, collected into EDTA-treated Vacutainer tubes. Ficoll-Paque density-gradient centrifugation was used to isolate PBMCs, with at least 7 million per sample. Trizol reagent was used to extract total RNA from the PBMCs, yielding at least 6 micrograms per sample. For every donor, flow cytometry on a PBMC aliquot measured the percentage of naive CD45RAhigh/CD27high T cells.

Specimen: blood. The receptor chain draws on TRBV15 and TRBJ2-7, with an unclear D gene assignment. The clonotype was recovered from a man aged 18 to 35 in good health. The CDR3 protein: CATSRDVDEQYF. In nucleotide form, the sequence is TGTGCCACCAGCAGAGATGTCGACGAGCAGTACTTC.